This TCR beta chain was sequenced in a study of blood T cell repertoires in COVID-19. Study information: Sites in the United States, Italy and Spain provided acute and convalescent COVID-19 samples. PBMCs, B-cell-depleted T cells, or T cells were the source of the cDNA or gDNA that made up the material.

The germline V gene has CDR1 SGHDN and CDR2 FVKESK. The CDR3 spans 16 residues. The V and J ends lost 3 bases and 0 bases respectively, with 11 bases between them. In the authors' workflow: Estimated nucleated cell counts came from reference gene primer amplification. The table came from immunoSEQ multiplex PCR; TCRdb's copy has only in-frame clones and leaves some out. V, J and clone size were drawn from that table, and D and trimming were deduced from the DNA. The sample lists about 150,000 clones, around 89% occurring once. Sequenced: peripheral blood. The chain employs TRBV14 and TRBJ1-4; D not resolved. The clonotype originates from a woman between 40 and 50 years old with acute or convalescent COVID-19. The CDR3 reads CASSHLTSATNEKLFF. For the CDR3, the DNA is TGTGCCAGCAGCCACCTCACAAGTGCAACTAATGAAAAACTGTTTTTT. The full variable domain, its missing parts supplied by reference TRBV14 and TRBJ1-4, is EAGVTQFPSHSVIEKGQTVTLRCDPISGHDNLYWYRRVMGKEIKFLLHFVKESKQDESGMPNNRFLAERTGGTYSTLKVQPAELEDSGVYFCASSHLTSATNEKLFFGSGTQLSVL.